This T cell receptor beta chain stems from a study of regulatory T cells in long-lasting Graves disease. Study information: The criterion for persistent Graves' disease was over 5 years of antithyroid drugs with positive TSH receptor antibodies. Study-level results: Persistent disease favored TRBV28, TRBJ1-2 and TRBJ2-5. Relative to newly diagnosed Graves' patients, persistent ones had lower TCR diversity. Newly diagnosed patients shared 950 to 1,000 public clonotypes; persistent patients shared some 2,700.

The CDR3 has 14 amino acids. Trimming left V 3 bases short and J 5 bases short, with 11 bases between. Germline V lookup: CDR1 MNHEY, CDR2 SVGAGI. For TCR beta, libraries came from iRepertoire HTBI primers and Arm-PCR of CDR3 regions. Each CDR3 protein gets one entry after TCRdb re-called the multiplex PCR reads with MiXCR. This sample has 360,000 or so distinct CDR3 sequences, with roughly 24% found just once. The time point here: persistent/refractory GD, antithyroid drugs over 5 years with positive TRAb. From RNA extracted from PBMCs, the TCR library was made. Many counts were recorded for this clonotype. Its antigen remains unknown.

This clonotype was obtained from a woman aged 40 to 50 with Graves disease. The sequences come from peripheral blood mononuclear cells (PBMCs), collected when the disease was refractory, from a patient treated with antithyroid drugs. The chain recombines TRBV6-5 with TRBJ1-5; maybe TRBD1 (5 bases). CDR3 amino acids: CASSYSDSYQPQHF. The CDR3 DNA reads as TGTGCCAGCAGTTATTCCGACAGTTATCAGCCCCAGCATTTT.